This passage covers 16 T cell receptor beta chains from one sample sequenced in a study of shared clonotypes between healthy human individuals (TCRdb year 2020). CD8 naive samples were obtained by positive selection for CCR7 among CD45RO-negative cells, yielding a CD45RA+CCR7+ population from which TemRA cells were excluded. Libraries were built with the immunoSEQ multiplex PCR assay. The source is immuneACCESS, and TCRdb retained only in-frame sequences with V and J called. Part of the clones is not carried over; for the studies checked, unresolved V genes explain less than half of this, and the remainder is unexplained. In all, the sample holds roughly 2.1 million clones, and roughly 91% of those were seen once. The ten largest clones represent around 1.7% of the sample. Input material: naive CD8+ T cells from PBMCs. The sample's cell subset or site label, decoded: CD45RA+CCR7+. These receptors were taken from a man younger than 35 in good health. Some clones in this sample may be carry-over from other donors' samples.

V gene TRBV2 combines with J gene TRBJ2-2; D might be TRBD2 (7 bases). The germline V and J ends were trimmed by 8 bases and 2 bases, with 15 bases remaining between them. The CDR3 contains 15 residues. Looked up from germline, CDR1 is SNHLY and CDR2 is FYNNEI. This CDR3 is CASQQGGANTGELFF. In DNA form, the CDR3 reads TGTGCCAGCCAGCAAGGGGGGGCAAACACCGGGGAGCTGTTTTTT.

This sequence joins TRBV19 and TRBJ2-7; D is ambiguous. Trimming pared 3 bases from V and 7 bases from J, leaving 16 bases between. The germline V gene has CDR1 LNHDA and CDR2 SQIVND (reference sequence). The CDR3 is 14 residues long. In DNA, the CDR3 is TGTGCCAGTAGTATCTTCCCTGAAGTTGCGGAGCAGTACTTC. Translation gives CASSIFPEVAEQYF.

V usage is TRBV27 and J usage is TRBJ2-2; D not certain. CDR1 and CDR2 (germline): MNHEY, SMNVEV (reference sequence). Trimming removed 6 bases from V and 2 bases from J, with 10 bases in between. The CDR3 length is 14 residues. The CDR3 loop reads CASSLGFNTGELFF. CDR3 bases: TGTGCCAGCAGCTTAGGGTTCAACACCGGGGAGCTGTTTTTT.

This clone showed up just once. The CDR3 nucleotides read TGTGCCAGCAGCTTAATGGGGTTCGACGAGCAGTACTTC. Its protein product is CASSLMGFDEQYF. J is TRBJ2-7 and V is TRBV7-6; unclear D gene. Germline V gene data show CDR1 as SGHVS and CDR2 as FNYEAQ. V lost 2 bases, J lost 5 bases, and 10 bases lay in between. The CDR3 length is 13 residues.

For the CDR3, the DNA is TGTGCCAGCACCGTGACTTGGGGACGAGTCACAGATACGCAGTATTTT. Protein product: CASTVTWGRVTDTQYF. This chain connects TRBV7-9 to TRBJ2-3; D is possibly TRBD1 or TRBD2 (5 bases each). Trimming left V 7 bases short and J 2 bases short, with 19 bases between. Per germline, CDR1 SEHNR and CDR2 FQNEAQ (reference sequence). The CDR3 is 16 amino acids.

The chain uses TRBV27 and TRBJ2-7; 7 nucleotides line up with TRBD1. Germline values: CDR1 MNHEY, CDR2 SMNVEV (reference sequence). The CDR3 runs 14 residues. With 6 bases clipped from V and 5 bases from J, the junction kept 10 bases outside the gene matches. CDR3 DNA: TGTGCCAGCAGAGCGACAGGGATTGTGGACGAGCAGTACTTC. This encodes CASRATGIVDEQYF.

The chain combines TRBV29-1 with TRBJ2-5; no clear D. This CDR3 has 15 residues. Between the trimmed V and J ends, which lost 0 bases and 4 bases, there was a span of 15 bases. Germline assignment: CDR1 SQVTM and CDR2 ANQGSEA. CDR3 region: CSVEEAVSKPETQYF. CDR3 DNA: TGCAGCGTTGAAGAGGCGGTGAGCAAGCCAGAGACCCAGTACTTC.

On this clone itself: The junction departs from germline at one end; a sequencing error may be responsible. The chain carries TRBV4-1 and TRBJ1-1, with 8 positions matching TRBD1. The CDR3 totals 14 residues. Germline V lookup: CDR1 MGHRA, CDR2 YSYEKL. The CDR3 nucleotides are TGCGCCAGCGGCCAGGGGGCGGGGGGGCCTGAAGCTTTCTTT. Its translation is CASGQGAGGPEAFF.

This clone has only one observation. J is TRBJ2-2 and V is TRBV9; a possible D gene is TRBD1 (6 bases). The CDR3 is made up of 15 amino acids. Germline assignment: CDR1 SGDLS and CDR2 YYNGEE. V dropped 0 bases and J dropped 7 bases, with 13 bases sitting between them. The CDR3 DNA reads TGTGCCAGCAGCGTAGCTCCAGGGGCGATCGGGGAGCTGTTTTTT. Its translation is CASSVAPGAIGELFF.

The V gene is TRBV10-2, the J gene TRBJ2-3; a possible D gene is TRBD2 (6 bases). V was pared by 9 bases and J by 3 bases, with 16 bases between. Germline V lookup: CDR1 WSHSY, CDR2 SAAADI. This CDR3 has 14 amino acids. The CDR3 DNA is TGCGCCAGGGACGACCTAGCGAATACAGATACGCAGTATTTT. Translation: CARDDLANTDTQYF.

The chain is built from TRBV19 and TRBJ2-6; D is unresolved. The germline V and J ends were trimmed by 2 bases and 0 bases, with 5 bases remaining between them. Germline CDR1 and CDR2: LNHDA and SQIVND (reference sequence). The CDR3 is 15 residues long. CDR3 nucleotides: TGTGCCAGTAGTATAACAGACTCTGGGGCCAACGTCCTGACTTTC. It codes for CASSITDSGANVLTF.

To note about this clone: Other DNA sequences in this sample translate to the same CDR3. The chain combines TRBV28 with TRBJ2-7; 11 bases line up with TRBD2. Germline V CDR1 and CDR2: MDHEN, SYDVKM. Trimming at V came to 6 bases and at J to 3 bases, leaving 4 bases not matched to a gene. The CDR3 consists of 14 residues. The CDR3 is CASSSLAGGYEQYF. CDR3 coding DNA: TGTGCCAGCAGCTCTCTAGCGGGAGGCTACGAGCAGTACTTC.

The V gene is TRBV27, the J gene TRBJ2-3; D is unresolved. Germline CDR1 is MNHEY and CDR2 is SMNVEV (reference sequence). V was clipped by 1 base and J by 5 bases, with 13 bases between them. The CDR3 is 15 amino acids. CDR3 protein: CASSLFAGLVDTQYF. The DNA of the CDR3 is TGTGCCAGCAGTTTATTCGCCGGGCTTGTAGATACGCAGTATTTT.

The J gene is TRBJ2-7, the V gene TRBV11-2; D could derive from TRBD1 or TRBD2 (6 bases each). The CDR3 extends over 17 amino acids. Germline CDR1 is SGHAT and CDR2 is FQNNGV. The germline V and J ends were trimmed by 6 bases and 2 bases, with 23 bases remaining between them. This CDR3 is CASRGGPGDLTPYEQYF. The CDR3 DNA sequence: TGTGCCAGCAGAGGGGGGCCGGGCGATTTGACCCCCTACGAGCAGTACTTC.

As to this clone: At the DNA level, this CDR3 is encoded by other sequences in the same sample as well. The genes are TRBV9 and TRBJ2-1; 7 bases match TRBD2. The trim removed 3 bases at V and 2 bases at J, leaving 2 bases unmatched. The V gene's germline CDR1 is SGDLS and CDR2 YYNGEE. The CDR3 extends over 14 amino acids. The CDR3 region has the DNA TGTGCCAGCAGCGCTAGCGGCACCTACAATGAGCAGTTCTTC. It is translated as CASSASGTYNEQFF.

This clone has more than one count but fewer than ten. J is TRBJ1-5 and V is TRBV6-5; no firm D call. The germline V and J ends were trimmed by 0 bases and 7 bases, with 13 bases remaining between them. CDR1 is MNHEY, CDR2 SVGAGI, per germline. The CDR3 has 15 residues. The CDR3 region is CASSYSKSPAQPQHF. The DNA of the CDR3 is TGTGCCAGCAGTTACTCGAAATCCCCGGCCCAGCCCCAGCATTTT.